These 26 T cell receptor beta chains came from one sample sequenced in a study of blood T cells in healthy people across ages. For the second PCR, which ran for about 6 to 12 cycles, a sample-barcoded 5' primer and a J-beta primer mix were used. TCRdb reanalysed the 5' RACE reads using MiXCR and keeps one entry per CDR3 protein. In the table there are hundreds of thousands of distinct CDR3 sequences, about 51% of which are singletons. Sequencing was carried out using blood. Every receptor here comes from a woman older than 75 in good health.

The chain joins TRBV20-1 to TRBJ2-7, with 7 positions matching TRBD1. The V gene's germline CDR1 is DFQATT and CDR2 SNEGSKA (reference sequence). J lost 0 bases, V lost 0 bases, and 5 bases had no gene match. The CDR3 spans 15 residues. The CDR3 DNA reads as TGCAGTGCTAGAGATCCGGGACAGAGCTCCTACGAGCAGTACTTC. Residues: CSARDPGQSSYEQYF.

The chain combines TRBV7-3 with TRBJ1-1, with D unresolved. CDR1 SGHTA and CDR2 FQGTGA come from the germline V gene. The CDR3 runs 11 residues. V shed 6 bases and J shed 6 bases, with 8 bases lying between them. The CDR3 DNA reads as TGTGCCAGCAGGTACCGGCCTGAAGCTTTCTTT. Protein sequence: CASRYRPEAFF.

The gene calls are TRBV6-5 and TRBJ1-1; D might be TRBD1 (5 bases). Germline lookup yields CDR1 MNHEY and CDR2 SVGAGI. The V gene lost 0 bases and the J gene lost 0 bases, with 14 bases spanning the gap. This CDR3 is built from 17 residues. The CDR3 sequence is CASSYSGRGRVNTEAFF. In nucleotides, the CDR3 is TGTGCCAGCAGTTACTCCGGAAGGGGAAGGGTGAACACTGAAGCTTTCTTT.

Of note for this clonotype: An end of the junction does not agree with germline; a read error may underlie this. This CDR3 is CANSLGAGQNNEQFF. DNA for the CDR3: TGTGCCAACAGCTTAGGAGCGGGACAGAACAATGAGCAGTTCTTC. The V gene is TRBV13, the J gene TRBJ2-1, with D tentatively TRBD1 or TRBD2 (7 bases each). From germline, CDR1 is PRHDT and CDR2 FYEKMQ (reference sequence). The CDR3 runs to 15 residues.

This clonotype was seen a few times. This CDR3 is CASSAGTGGTEAFF. The CDR3 DNA follows: TGTGCCAGCAGCGCCGGGACAGGGGGAACTGAAGCTTTCTTT. The chain carries TRBV2 and TRBJ1-1, with 11 bases that match TRBD1. Unmatched junction bases numbered 5, after V lost 6 bases and J lost 5 bases. This CDR3 comprises 14 residues. The germline V gene has CDR1 SNHLY and CDR2 FYNNEI.

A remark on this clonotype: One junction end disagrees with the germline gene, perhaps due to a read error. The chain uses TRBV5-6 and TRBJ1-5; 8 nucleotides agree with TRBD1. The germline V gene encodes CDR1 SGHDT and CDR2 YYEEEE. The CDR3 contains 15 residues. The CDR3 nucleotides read TGTGCCAGCAGCCGAGGACAGGGACCCAATCAGCCTCAGCATTTT. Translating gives CASSRGQGPNQPQHF.

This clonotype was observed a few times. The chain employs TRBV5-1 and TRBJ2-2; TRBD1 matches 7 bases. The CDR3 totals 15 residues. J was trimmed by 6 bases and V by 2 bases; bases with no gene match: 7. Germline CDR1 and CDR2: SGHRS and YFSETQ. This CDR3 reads CASSFSTGWSGELFF. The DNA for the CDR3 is TGCGCCAGCAGCTTTTCGACAGGGTGGTCCGGGGAGCTGTTTTTT. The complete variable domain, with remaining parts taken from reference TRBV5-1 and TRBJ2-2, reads KAGVTQTPRYLIKTRGQQVTLSCSPISGHRSVSWYQQTPGQGLQFLFEYFSETQRNKGNFPGRFSGRQFSNSRSEMNVSTLELGDSALYLCASSFSTGWSGELFFGEGSRLTVL.

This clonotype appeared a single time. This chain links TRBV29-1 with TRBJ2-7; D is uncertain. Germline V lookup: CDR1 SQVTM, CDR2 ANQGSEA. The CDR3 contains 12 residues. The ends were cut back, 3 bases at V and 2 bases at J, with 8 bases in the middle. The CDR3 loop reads CSVDGNAYEQYF. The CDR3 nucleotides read TGCAGCGTTGATGGGAACGCCTACGAGCAGTACTTC.

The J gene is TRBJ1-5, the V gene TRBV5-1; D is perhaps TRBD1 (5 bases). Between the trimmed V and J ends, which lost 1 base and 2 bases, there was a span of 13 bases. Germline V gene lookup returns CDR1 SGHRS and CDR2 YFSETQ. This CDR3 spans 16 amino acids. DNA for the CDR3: TGCGCCAGCAGCTTGATCGTACAGGAAGGCAATCAGCCCCAGCATTTT. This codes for CASSLIVQEGNQPQHF. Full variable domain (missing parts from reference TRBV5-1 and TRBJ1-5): KAGVTQTPRYLIKTRGQQVTLSCSPISGHRSVSWYQQTPGQGLQFLFEYFSETQRNKGNFPGRFSGRQFSNSRSEMNVSTLELGDSALYLCASSLIVQEGNQPQHFGDGTRLSIL.

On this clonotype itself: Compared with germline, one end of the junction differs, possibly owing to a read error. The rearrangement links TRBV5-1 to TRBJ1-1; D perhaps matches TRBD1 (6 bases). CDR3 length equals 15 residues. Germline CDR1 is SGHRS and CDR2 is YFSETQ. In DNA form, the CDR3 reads TGCGCCAGCAGCCCGCAGACAGGACAGTGGACTGAACCTTTCTTT. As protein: CASSPQTGQWTEPFF.

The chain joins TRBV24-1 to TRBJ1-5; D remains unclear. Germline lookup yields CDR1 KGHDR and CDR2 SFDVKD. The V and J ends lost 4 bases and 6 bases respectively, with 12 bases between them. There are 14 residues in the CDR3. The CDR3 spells CATSDPQFSQPQHF. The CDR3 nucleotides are TGTGCCACCAGTGACCCTCAGTTTAGTCAGCCCCAGCATTTT.

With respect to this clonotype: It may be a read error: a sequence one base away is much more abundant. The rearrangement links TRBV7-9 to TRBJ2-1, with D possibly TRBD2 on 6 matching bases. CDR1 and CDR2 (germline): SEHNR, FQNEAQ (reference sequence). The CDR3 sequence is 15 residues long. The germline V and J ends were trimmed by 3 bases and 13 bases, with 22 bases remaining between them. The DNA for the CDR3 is TGTGCCAGCAGCTTTAGCGGTTATTACCAAGAGACCCAGTTCTTC. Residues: CASSFSGYYQETQFF. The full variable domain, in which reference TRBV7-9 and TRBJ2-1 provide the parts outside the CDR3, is DTGVSQNPRHKITKRGQNVTFRCDPISEHNRLYWYRQTLGQGPEFLTYFQNEAQLEKSRLLSDRFSAERPKGSFSTLEIQRTEQGDSAMYLCASSFSGYYQETQFFGPGTRLTVL.

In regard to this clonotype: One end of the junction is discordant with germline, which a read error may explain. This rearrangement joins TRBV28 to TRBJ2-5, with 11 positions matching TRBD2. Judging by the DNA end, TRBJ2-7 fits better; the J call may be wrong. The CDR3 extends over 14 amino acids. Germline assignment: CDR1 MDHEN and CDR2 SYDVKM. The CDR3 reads CANSVAGGTYEQYF. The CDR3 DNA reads TGTGCCAACAGTGTAGCGGGAGGGACCTACGAGCAGTACTTC.

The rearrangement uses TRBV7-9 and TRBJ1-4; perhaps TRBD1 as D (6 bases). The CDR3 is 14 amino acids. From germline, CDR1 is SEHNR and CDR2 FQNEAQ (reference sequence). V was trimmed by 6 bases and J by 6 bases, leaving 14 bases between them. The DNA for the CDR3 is TGTGCCAGCAGGGCGGCAGGGGCGGATGAAAAACTGTTTTTT. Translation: CASRAAGADEKLFF.

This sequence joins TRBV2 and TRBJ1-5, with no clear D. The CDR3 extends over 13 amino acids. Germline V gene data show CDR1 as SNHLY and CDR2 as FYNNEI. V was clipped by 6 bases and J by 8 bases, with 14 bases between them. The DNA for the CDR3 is TGTGCCAGCAGCCTGGGGAGTTTGAAGCCCCAGCATTTT. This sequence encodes CASSLGSLKPQHF. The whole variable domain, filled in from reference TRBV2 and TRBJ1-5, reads EPEVTQTPSHQVTQMGQEVILRCVPISNHLYFYWYRQILGQKVEFLVSFYNNEISEKSEIFDDQFSVERPDGSNFTLKIRSTKLEDSAMYFCASSLGSLKPQHFGDGTRLSIL.

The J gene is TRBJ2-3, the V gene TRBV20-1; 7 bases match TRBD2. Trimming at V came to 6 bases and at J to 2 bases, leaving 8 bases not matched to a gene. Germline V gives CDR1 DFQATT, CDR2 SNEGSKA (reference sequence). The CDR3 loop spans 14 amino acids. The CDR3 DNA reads TGCAGTGCGGTGGCGGGGGAAAACACAGATACGCAGTATTTT. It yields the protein CSAVAGENTDTQYF.

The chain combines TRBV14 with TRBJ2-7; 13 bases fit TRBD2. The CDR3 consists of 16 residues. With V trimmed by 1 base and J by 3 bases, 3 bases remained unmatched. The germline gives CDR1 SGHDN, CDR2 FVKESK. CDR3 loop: CASSQGRLAGGYEQYF. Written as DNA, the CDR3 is TGTGCCAGCAGCCAAGGCAGACTAGCGGGAGGCTACGAGCAGTACTTC.

This CDR3 is CASEGQSTDTQYF. In nucleotides, the CDR3 is TGTGCCAGCGAGGGGCAATCCACGGATACGCAGTATTTT. The V call is TRBV5-6, the J call TRBJ2-3, with D possibly being TRBD1 or TRBD2 (5 bases each). CDR3 length equals 13 residues. The V gene lost 7 bases and the J gene lost 6 bases, with 15 bases spanning the gap. Per the germline V gene, CDR1 is SGHDT and CDR2 is YYEEEE.

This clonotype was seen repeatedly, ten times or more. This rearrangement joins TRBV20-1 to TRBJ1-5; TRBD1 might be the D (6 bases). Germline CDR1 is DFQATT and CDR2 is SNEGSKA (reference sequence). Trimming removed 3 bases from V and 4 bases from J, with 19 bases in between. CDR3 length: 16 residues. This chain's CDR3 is CSASPRGQGKNQPQHF. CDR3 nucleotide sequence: TGCAGTGCTAGCCCCCGGGGGCAGGGCAAAAATCAGCCCCAGCATTTT.

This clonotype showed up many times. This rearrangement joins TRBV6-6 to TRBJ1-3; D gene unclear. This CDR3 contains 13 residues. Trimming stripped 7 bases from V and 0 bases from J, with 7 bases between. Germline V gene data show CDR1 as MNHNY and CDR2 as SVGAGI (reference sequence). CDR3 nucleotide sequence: TGTGCCAGCAAAGAAAGCTCTGGAAACACCATATATTTT. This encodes CASKESSGNTIYF.

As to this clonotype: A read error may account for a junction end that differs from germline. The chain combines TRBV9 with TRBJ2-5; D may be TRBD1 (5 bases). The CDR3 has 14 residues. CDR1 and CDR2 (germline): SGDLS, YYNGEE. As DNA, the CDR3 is TGTGCCGGCAGCGTAGATCCGATAAGGGGTGAGCAGTACTTC. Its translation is CAGSVDPIRGEQYF.

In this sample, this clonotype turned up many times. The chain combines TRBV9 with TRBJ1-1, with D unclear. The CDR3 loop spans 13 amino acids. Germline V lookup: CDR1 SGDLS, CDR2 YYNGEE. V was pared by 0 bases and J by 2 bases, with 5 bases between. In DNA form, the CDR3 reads TGTGCCAGCAGCGTAGCAGGAAACACTGAAGCTTTCTTT. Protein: CASSVAGNTEAFF.

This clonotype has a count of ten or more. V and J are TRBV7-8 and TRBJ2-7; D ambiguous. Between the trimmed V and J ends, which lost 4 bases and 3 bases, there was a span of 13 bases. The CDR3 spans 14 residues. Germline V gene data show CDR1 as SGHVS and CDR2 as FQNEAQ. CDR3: CASSSSQAGYEQYF. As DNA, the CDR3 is TGTGCCAGCAGCTCGTCGCAGGCTGGCTACGAGCAGTACTTC.

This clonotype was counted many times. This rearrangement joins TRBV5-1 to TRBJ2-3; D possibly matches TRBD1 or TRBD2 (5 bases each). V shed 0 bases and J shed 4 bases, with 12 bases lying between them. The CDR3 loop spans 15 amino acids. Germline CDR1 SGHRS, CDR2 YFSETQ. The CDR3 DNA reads TGCGCCAGCAGCTTGGCGGGGACGGGGCCAGATACGCAGTATTTT. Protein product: CASSLAGTGPDTQYF. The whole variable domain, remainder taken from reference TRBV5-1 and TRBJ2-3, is KAGVTQTPRYLIKTRGQQVTLSCSPISGHRSVSWYQQTPGQGLQFLFEYFSETQRNKGNFPGRFSGRQFSNSRSEMNVSTLELGDSALYLCASSLAGTGPDTQYFGPGTRLTVL.

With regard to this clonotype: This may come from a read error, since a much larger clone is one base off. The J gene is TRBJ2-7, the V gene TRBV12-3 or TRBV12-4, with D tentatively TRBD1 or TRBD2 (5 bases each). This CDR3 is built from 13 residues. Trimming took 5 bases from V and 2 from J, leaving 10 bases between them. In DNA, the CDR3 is TGTGCCAGCAGTGTCGGGGCAACCTACGAGCAGTACTTC. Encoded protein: CASSVGATYEQYF.

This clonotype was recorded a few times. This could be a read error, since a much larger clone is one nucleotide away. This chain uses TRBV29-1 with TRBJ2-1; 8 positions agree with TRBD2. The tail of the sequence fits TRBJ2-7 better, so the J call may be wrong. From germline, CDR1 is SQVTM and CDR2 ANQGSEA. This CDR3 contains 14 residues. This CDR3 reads CSVDDGRAYNEQYF. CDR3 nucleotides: TGCAGCGTTGACGACGGGAGGGCCTACAATGAGCAGTACTTC.